This T cell receptor beta chain comes out of a study of cytotoxic CD8 clonotypes in ibrutinib-treated CLL. Study in general: Among patients, around 25 responded partially and 2 completely; around 15 then stayed remitted and 12 progressed after median around 68 months. Productive templates per sample averaged about 260,000; productive rearrangements, some 99,000. Study-wide findings and caveats: Upon ibrutinib response clonality rose, and upon progression it fell back toward baseline.

A word on this clone: Its antigen is as yet unknown.

A 1 in 200,000 to 1 in 1 million T cell depth was the sequencing target. Clones were sequenced by immunoSEQ multiplex PCR, and TCRdb holds only the in-frame ones, with some missing. Here the sample spans some 140,000 clones, 70% to 80% being singletons. The TCR originated in a human donor with chronic lymphocytic leukemia. Sequences were derived from PBMCs, sampled after 12 months of ibrutinib treatment.

This chain's CDR3 is CATSRDPGPGTASSTDTQYF. The CDR3 DNA sequence: TGTGCCACCAGCAGAGATCCAGGGCCCGGGACCGCATCTAGCACAGATACGCAGTATTTT. This chain connects TRBV15 to TRBJ2-3, with D perhaps assigned TRBD1 or TRBD2 (5 bases each). CDR1 is LNHNV, CDR2 YYDKDF, per germline (reference sequence). This CDR3 spans 20 amino acids. V was trimmed by 0 bases and J by 0 bases, leaving 22 bases between them.